This TCR beta chain was sequenced for a study of cytomegalovirus exposure and HLA in healthy donors. This clone came up a few times. The CDR3 loop spans 15 amino acids. Germline CDR1 reads MNHEY; CDR2 reads SMNVEV (reference sequence). After removal of 2 bases from V and 3 bases from J, the junction contained 2 bases not matched to a gene. With 60 Vbeta and 13 Jbeta primers, the PCR was carried out. Original methodology: There were 70 million to 95 million unique TCR beta chains by a later count, and some 10 million of them were shared. The data were produced by immunoSEQ multiplex PCR, yet TCRdb's version contains in-frame clones alone and is incomplete. That table supplies the V and J calls and clone size; D and trimming were determined from the DNA. This repertoire shows some 130,000 clones, roughly 80% found once; its top ten account for around 2%.

Sequencing used PBMCs. The sequence came from a man between 25 and 39 years old in good health and CMV-seronegative. The chain carries TRBV27 and TRBJ2-1; 9 bases map to TRBD2. The CDR3 sequence: CASSLSSGSYNEQFF. The CDR3 nucleotides read TGTGCCAGCAGTTTAAGTAGCGGGAGCTACAATGAGCAGTTCTTC.